These T cell receptor beta chains were read from a single sample in a study of cytomegalovirus exposure and HLA in healthy donors. The table came from immunoSEQ multiplex PCR; TCRdb's copy has only in-frame clones and leaves some out. The sample lists about 220,000 clones; 88% were seen once. Sequenced: PBMCs. The receptors were sampled from a woman aged 18-29 years in good health and CMV-seronegative. Each CDR3 is given with its conserved first and last residue. A D gene is named only where the DNA matches it firmly. Clone size, where shown, is once, few, many, or a class for clones that have expanded.

cdr3_aa,cdr3_nt,d_call,j_call,clone_size,v_call
CASSLSASYGYTF,TGTGCCAGCAGTTTATCAGCGAGCTATGGCTACACCTTC,.,TRBJ1-2,few,TRBV27
CASSQLPTDTQYF,TGCGCCAGCAGCCAACTCCCGACAGATACGCAGTATTTT,.,TRBJ2-3,.,TRBV4-3
CASSPYPRTSGRYEQYF,TGCGCCAGCAGCCCTTATCCTAGGACTAGCGGGAGATACGAGCAGTACTTC,TRBD2,TRBJ2-7,.,TRBV4-1
CAWSEGGGGPGEQYF,TGTGCCTGGAGTGAAGGTGGCGGTGGGCCGGGGGAGCAGTACTTC,.,TRBJ2-7,.,TRBV30
CASRLGLAGPYNEQFF,TGCGCCAGCAGGTTGGGACTAGCGGGCCCATACAATGAGCAGTTCTTC,TRBD2,TRBJ2-1,.,TRBV10-2
CASRERLAVYNEQFF,TGTGCCAGCAGGGAAAGACTAGCGGTATACAATGAGCAGTTCTTC,TRBD2,TRBJ2-1,.,TRBV2
CASSPGVSSYEQYF,TGTGCCAGCAGCCCGGGGGTGAGCTCCTACGAGCAGTACTTC,.,TRBJ2-7,.,TRBV7-2
CASSAGGTGSTPINF,TGTGCCAGCAGTGCAGGAGGGACAGGCTCCACACCGATCAACTTC,TRBD1,TRBJ2-5,.,TRBV28
CSAVSGIEAFF,TGCAGCGCCGTATCCGGGATTGAAGCTTTCTTT,.,TRBJ1-1,.,TRBV29-1
CATDRGPGGYTF,TGTGCCACCGACAGGGGGCCAGGAGGCTACACCTTC,TRBD1,TRBJ1-2,.,TRBV28
CASSDSEDYVSYEQYF,TGTGCCAGCAGTGACAGTGAGGACTACGTCTCCTACGAGCAGTACTTC,.,TRBJ2-7,.,TRBV2
CASSYSTSGSTGELFF,TGTGCCAGCAGTTACTCGACTAGCGGGAGTACCGGGGAGCTGTTTTTT,TRBD2,TRBJ2-2,many,TRBV6-5
CASSLVLAGANEQFF,TGTGCCAGCAGCTTGGTGCTAGCGGGAGCCAATGAGCAGTTCTTC,TRBD2,TRBJ2-1,.,TRBV5-6
CASSRQEYEQYF,TGTGCCAGCAGTAGACAGGAGTACGAGCAGTACTTC,.,TRBJ2-7,.,TRBV2
CASSVTGVDLGEKLFF,TGTGCCAGCAGTGTAACAGGGGTGGATTTGGGAGAAAAACTGTTTTTT,TRBD1,TRBJ1-4,.,TRBV7-2
CASSWGQGYTGELFF,TGTGCCAGCAGCTGGGGACAGGGGTACACCGGGGAGCTGTTTTTT,TRBD1,TRBJ2-2,.,TRBV5-6
CARSLVPWQPENYEQYF,TGTGCCAGAAGCTTGGTTCCGTGGCAGCCGGAGAACTACGAGCAGTACTTC,.,TRBJ2-7,.,TRBV5-3
CASREPYLAQYF,TGTGCCAGCAGAGAACCCTATTTAGCGCAGTACTTC,.,TRBJ2-7,.,TRBV6-1
CASSPDRDAGNTIYF,TGTGCCAGCAGCCCTGACAGGGACGCTGGAAACACCATATATTTT,.,TRBJ1-3,.,TRBV21-1